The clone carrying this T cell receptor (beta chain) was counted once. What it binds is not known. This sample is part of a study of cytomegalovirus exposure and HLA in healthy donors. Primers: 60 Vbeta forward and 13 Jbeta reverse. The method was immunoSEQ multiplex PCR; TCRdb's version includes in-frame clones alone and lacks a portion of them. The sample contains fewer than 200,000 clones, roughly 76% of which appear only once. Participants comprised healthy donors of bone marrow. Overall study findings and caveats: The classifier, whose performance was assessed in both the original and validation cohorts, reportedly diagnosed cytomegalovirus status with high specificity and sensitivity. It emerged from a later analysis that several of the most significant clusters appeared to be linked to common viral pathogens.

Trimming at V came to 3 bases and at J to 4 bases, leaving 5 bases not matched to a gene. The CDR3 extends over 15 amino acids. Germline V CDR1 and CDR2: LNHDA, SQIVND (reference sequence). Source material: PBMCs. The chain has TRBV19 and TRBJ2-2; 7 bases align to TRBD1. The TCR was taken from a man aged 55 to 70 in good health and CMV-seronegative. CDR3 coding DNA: TGTGCCAGTAGTATTCAGACAGGGAGCACCGGGGAGCTGTTTTTT. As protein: CASSIQTGSTGELFF.